This is a list of T cell receptor beta chains from one sample in a study of blood T cell repertoires in COVID-19. The table came from immunoSEQ multiplex PCR; TCRdb's copy has only in-frame clones and leaves some out. This sample carries under 150,000 clones, roughly 80% of them seen once, and the ten largest clones take roughly 2.9%. The sample was peripheral blood. The source of these receptors is a woman aged 40 to 49 with active or convalescent COVID-19. Each CDR3 is given with its conserved first and last residue. The D gene is left open where the match is weak. Part of the rows lack a size; the others show once, few, many or a class for expanded clones.

v_call: TRBV5-3; j_call: TRBJ1-1; d_call: TRBD1; clone_size: -; cdr3_nt: TGTGCCAGAAGCACGACCGACAGGGTGAACACTGAAGCTTTCTTT; cdr3_aa: CARSTTDRVNTEAFF
v_call: TRBV5-1; j_call: TRBJ2-5; d_call: -; clone_size: -; cdr3_nt: TGCGCCAGCGGCCTTTGGGGCAGCTTCCAAGAGACCCAGTACTTC; cdr3_aa: CASGLWGSFQETQYF
v_call: TRBV6-5; j_call: TRBJ1-5; d_call: TRBD1; clone_size: -; cdr3_nt: TGTGCCAGCAGACAGGGGATCCCTTCCAATCAGCCCCAGCATTTT; cdr3_aa: CASRQGIPSNQPQHF
v_call: TRBV28; j_call: TRBJ2-1; d_call: TRBD2; clone_size: -; cdr3_nt: TGTGCCAGCAGTTTGGGCGGGAGGAATGAGCAGTTCTTC; cdr3_aa: CASSLGGRNEQFF
v_call: TRBV2; j_call: TRBJ1-6; d_call: -; clone_size: -; cdr3_nt: TGTGCCAGCCCTTTGACAGTATATAATTCACCCCTCCACTTT; cdr3_aa: CASPLTVYNSPLHF
v_call: TRBV27; j_call: TRBJ1-6; d_call: TRBD1; clone_size: few; cdr3_nt: TGTGCCAGCAGTCCGACAGGGCTCCATTCACCCCTCCACTTT; cdr3_aa: CASSPTGLHSPLHF
v_call: TRBV9; j_call: TRBJ1-4; d_call: -; clone_size: few; cdr3_nt: TGTGCCAGCAGCGCCTCAGGGGCCCCTAATGAAAAACTGTTTTTT; cdr3_aa: CASSASGAPNEKLFF
v_call: TRBV11-2; j_call: TRBJ2-4; d_call: TRBD1; clone_size: -; cdr3_nt: TGTGCCAGCAGCTCCGAGACGGGACAGCTAAACATTCAGTACTTC; cdr3_aa: CASSSETGQLNIQYF
v_call: TRBV7-2; j_call: TRBJ2-5; d_call: -; clone_size: -; cdr3_nt: TGTGCCAGCAGCTTAGCCCCGGGGCAAGAGACCCAGTACTTC; cdr3_aa: CASSLAPGQETQYF
v_call: TRBV7-2; j_call: TRBJ1-5; d_call: -; clone_size: -; cdr3_nt: TGTGCCAGCAGCTTTCTCGTCGATCAGCCCCAGCATTTT; cdr3_aa: CASSFLVDQPQHF
v_call: TRBV11-2; j_call: TRBJ2-3; d_call: TRBD2; clone_size: -; cdr3_nt: TGTGCCAGCAGCTTTAGCGGGGTGTCCCCAGATACGCAGTATTTT; cdr3_aa: CASSFSGVSPDTQYF
v_call: TRBV2; j_call: TRBJ1-2; d_call: TRBD1; clone_size: -; cdr3_nt: TGTGCCAGCAGTGTAGAGGGGGCAGGCTATGGCTACACCTTC; cdr3_aa: CASSVEGAGYGYTF
v_call: TRBV5-1; j_call: TRBJ2-2; d_call: -; clone_size: few; cdr3_nt: TGCGCCAGCAGCTTGGGCCCGGCGAACACCGGGGAGCTGTTTTTT; cdr3_aa: CASSLGPANTGELFF
v_call: TRBV28; j_call: TRBJ1-2; d_call: -; clone_size: -; cdr3_nt: TGTGCCAGCAGTTACAGCTTCAACTATGGCTACACCTTC; cdr3_aa: CASSYSFNYGYTF
v_call: TRBV29-1; j_call: TRBJ2-7; d_call: TRBD1; clone_size: -; cdr3_nt: TGCAGCGTTGAAGGGACAGGGGGCTACGAGCAGTACTTC; cdr3_aa: CSVEGTGGYEQYF
v_call: TRBV7-9; j_call: TRBJ2-7; d_call: TRBD1; clone_size: -; cdr3_nt: TGTGCCAGCAGCACCCGACAGGGTTCCTACGAGCAGTACTTC; cdr3_aa: CASSTRQGSYEQYF
v_call: TRBV7-2; j_call: TRBJ2-7; d_call: -; clone_size: -; cdr3_nt: TGTGCCAGCAGCTTCCCAATGTTCTATGGCGAGCAGTACTTC; cdr3_aa: CASSFPMFYGEQYF
v_call: TRBV5-6; j_call: TRBJ1-5; d_call: -; clone_size: few; cdr3_nt: TGTGCCAGCAGCTTGGATGGCGGCCTGAAAGCCCAGCATTTT; cdr3_aa: CASSLDGGLKAQHF
v_call: TRBV29-1; j_call: TRBJ2-7; d_call: TRBD1; clone_size: -; cdr3_nt: TGCAGCGTTGAACTCGGCGAGACAGGGACGTCCTACGAGCAGTACTTC; cdr3_aa: CSVELGETGTSYEQYF
v_call: TRBV20-1; j_call: TRBJ1-2; d_call: -; clone_size: -; cdr3_nt: TGCAGTGCTAGTACCCAGGTCGGCTATGGCTACACCTTC; cdr3_aa: CSASTQVGYGYTF
v_call: TRBV5-5; j_call: TRBJ1-6; d_call: -; clone_size: -; cdr3_nt: TGTGCCAGCAGCTTACTAGACAGGCTCTATAATTCACCCCTCCACTTT; cdr3_aa: CASSLLDRLYNSPLHF
v_call: TRBV5-1; j_call: TRBJ2-3; d_call: TRBD2; clone_size: -; cdr3_nt: TGCGCCAGCAGCTTGGGACTAGCGGGAGCAGATACGCAGTATTTT; cdr3_aa: CASSLGLAGADTQYF
v_call: TRBV19; j_call: TRBJ1-1; d_call: TRBD1; clone_size: -; cdr3_nt: TGTGCCAGTAGTGCTAGGACAGGGGGCGCCTACACTGAAGCTTTCTTT; cdr3_aa: CASSARTGGAYTEAFF
v_call: TRBV7-2; j_call: TRBJ2-2; d_call: TRBD2; clone_size: -; cdr3_nt: TGTGCCAGCAGCTTAGGACTAGCGGGAGGGGGCGGCGGGGAGCTGTTTTTT; cdr3_aa: CASSLGLAGGGGGELFF
v_call: TRBV2; j_call: TRBJ1-6; d_call: TRBD1; clone_size: -; cdr3_nt: TGTGCCCGGGGACAGGGTAATTCACCCCTCCACTTT; cdr3_aa: CARGQGNSPLHF
v_call: TRBV7-9; j_call: TRBJ1-2; d_call: TRBD1; clone_size: -; cdr3_nt: TGTGCCAGCACTGTGGGACAGAACTATGGCTACACCTTC; cdr3_aa: CASTVGQNYGYTF
v_call: TRBV9; j_call: TRBJ1-3; d_call: -; clone_size: -; cdr3_nt: TGTGCCAGCAGCGTATCGCTAGCGATTGGAAACACCATATATTTT; cdr3_aa: CASSVSLAIGNTIYF
v_call: TRBV19; j_call: TRBJ2-2; d_call: TRBD2; clone_size: -; cdr3_nt: TGTGCCAGTACCGGACTAGCGGGGGTGAACACCGGGGAGCTGTTTTTT; cdr3_aa: CASTGLAGVNTGELFF
v_call: TRBV28; j_call: TRBJ2-3; d_call: TRBD2; clone_size: -; cdr3_nt: TGTGCCAGCAGTCCCCCTAGCGGGAGAAAGGCAGATACGCAGTATTTT; cdr3_aa: CASSPPSGRKADTQYF
v_call: TRBV6-5; j_call: TRBJ1-1; d_call: -; clone_size: -; cdr3_nt: TGTGCCAGCAGTTACGGGGGCCAGAACACTGAAGCTTTCTTT; cdr3_aa: CASSYGGQNTEAFF
v_call: TRBV28; j_call: TRBJ1-5; d_call: -; clone_size: -; cdr3_nt: TGTGCCAGCAGTTTATCCAGGGGCTCTCAGCCCCAGCATTTT; cdr3_aa: CASSLSRGSQPQHF
v_call: TRBV4-1; j_call: TRBJ1-1; d_call: TRBD1; clone_size: once; cdr3_nt: TGCGCCAGCAGCCAAGGTCTAGGACAGGGTCGGAATGCTTTCTTT; cdr3_aa: CASSQGLGQGRNAFF
v_call: TRBV5-1; j_call: TRBJ1-6; d_call: -; clone_size: -; cdr3_nt: TGCGCCAGCAGCTTTGGTCTCAGACACTATAATTCACCCCTCCACTTT; cdr3_aa: CASSFGLRHYNSPLHF
v_call: TRBV6-5; j_call: TRBJ1-2; d_call: TRBD1; clone_size: -; cdr3_nt: TGTGCCAGCACCCCAGGGGGGCTGGGTGGCTACACCTTC; cdr3_aa: CASTPGGLGGYTF
v_call: TRBV4-1; j_call: TRBJ2-5; d_call: -; clone_size: few; cdr3_nt: TGCGCCAGCAGCCAAGAAGCCCCCACAGGAAAAGAGACCCAGTACTTC; cdr3_aa: CASSQEAPTGKETQYF
v_call: TRBV19; j_call: TRBJ1-5; d_call: -; clone_size: -; cdr3_nt: TGTGCCAGTAGTAGCGGGGCAGATCATAGCAATCAGCCCCAGCATTTT; cdr3_aa: CASSSGADHSNQPQHF